The rows below give T cell receptor beta chains drawn from one sample of a study of blood T cell repertoires in COVID-19. Only in-frame clones appear in the TCRdb table, and some are missing; sequencing was by immunoSEQ multiplex PCR. This table holds hundreds of thousands of clones, about 89% found once. Sequences were obtained from peripheral blood. The receptors originated from a woman in her forties or fifties with COVID-19, enrolled during active disease. The CDR3 runs from the conserved cysteine through the conserved F or W. The D gene is left open where the match is weak. For some rows the clone size is stated as once, few or many, or as a class when expanded; others skip it.

d_gene: NA
abundance: NA
v_gene: TRBV27
j_gene: TRBJ1-1
CDR3nt: TGTGCCAGCAGCCTCCTAACAGGTATAGGCACTGAAGCTTTCTTT
CDR3aa: CASSLLTGIGTEAFF

d_gene: TRBD2
abundance: NA
v_gene: TRBV30
j_gene: TRBJ2-1
CDR3nt: TGTGCCTGGAGTTTTCTAGCGGCCTACAATGAGCAGTTCTTC
CDR3aa: CAWSFLAAYNEQFF

d_gene: NA
abundance: NA
v_gene: TRBV20-1
j_gene: TRBJ2-7
CDR3nt: TGCAGTGCTAGAGAATCGTACGAGCAGTACTTC
CDR3aa: CSARESYEQYF

d_gene: NA
abundance: NA
v_gene: TRBV27
j_gene: TRBJ2-7
CDR3nt: TGTGCCAGCAGTTTTTACAGGGGAGGTACGACCTACGAGCAGTACTTC
CDR3aa: CASSFYRGGTTYEQYF

d_gene: TRBD2
abundance: few
v_gene: TRBV5-1
j_gene: TRBJ2-2
CDR3nt: TGCGCCAGCAGCTACCAACCCGGGACTAGCGGGATAGTATCCGGGGAGCTGTTTTTT
CDR3aa: CASSYQPGTSGIVSGELFF

d_gene: TRBD2
abundance: NA
v_gene: TRBV5-1
j_gene: TRBJ2-1
CDR3nt: TGCGCCAGCAGTTTGAAACCGGGACTAGCGGGGAATGAGCAGTTCTTC
CDR3aa: CASSLKPGLAGNEQFF

d_gene: TRBD2
abundance: NA
v_gene: TRBV7-6
j_gene: TRBJ2-5
CDR3nt: TGTGCCAGCAGCTTATGGACTAGTCGGGATGAGACCCAGTACTTC
CDR3aa: CASSLWTSRDETQYF

d_gene: NA
abundance: NA
v_gene: TRBV5-1
j_gene: TRBJ1-5
CDR3nt: TGCGCCAGCAGCCCGGAGGGGAGTCAGCCCCAGCATTTT
CDR3aa: CASSPEGSQPQHF

d_gene: TRBD2
abundance: NA
v_gene: TRBV7-8
j_gene: TRBJ2-7
CDR3nt: TGTGCCAGCAGCGTAGCGGGGGGGTTCTACGAGCAGTACTTC
CDR3aa: CASSVAGGFYEQYF

d_gene: TRBD1
abundance: once
v_gene: TRBV27
j_gene: TRBJ1-4
CDR3nt: TGTGCCAGCAGTTTATCGACAGGGTCACCTGAAAAACTGTTTTTT
CDR3aa: CASSLSTGSPEKLFF

d_gene: NA
abundance: NA
v_gene: TRBV11-3
j_gene: TRBJ2-3
CDR3nt: TGTGCCAGCAGCTTAGGAAGACAGGCAAACACAGATACGCAGTATTTT
CDR3aa: CASSLGRQANTDTQYF

d_gene: NA
abundance: once
v_gene: TRBV18
j_gene: TRBJ1-5
CDR3nt: TGTGCCAGCTCACCGGGTCTAGAACAGCCCCAGCATTTT
CDR3aa: CASSPGLEQPQHF

d_gene: NA
abundance: NA
v_gene: TRBV5-1
j_gene: TRBJ1-4
CDR3nt: TGCGCCAGCAGCTTGGATGCAGGGATGAATGAAAAACTGTTTTTT
CDR3aa: CASSLDAGMNEKLFF

d_gene: TRBD1
abundance: NA
v_gene: TRBV19
j_gene: TRBJ1-1
CDR3nt: TGTGCCAGTAGCCAAACCCGGGACAGCAACACTGAAGCTTTCTTT
CDR3aa: CASSQTRDSNTEAFF

d_gene: NA
abundance: few
v_gene: TRBV3-1/TRBV3-2
j_gene: TRBJ2-1
CDR3nt: TGTGCCAGCAGCCCCTACTACGGGTACAATGAGCAGTTCTTC
CDR3aa: CASSPYYGYNEQFF

d_gene: NA
abundance: few
v_gene: TRBV6-2/TRBV6-3
j_gene: TRBJ2-7
CDR3nt: TGTGCCAGCAGTTACGATTTTAACCGGGACAACGGCTACGAGCAGTACTTC
CDR3aa: CASSYDFNRDNGYEQYF

d_gene: NA
abundance: NA
v_gene: TRBV12-3/TRBV12-4
j_gene: TRBJ1-6
CDR3nt: TGTGCCAGCGCTGAGACTAATGGCTCACCCCTCCACTTT
CDR3aa: CASAETNGSPLHF

d_gene: TRBD1
abundance: NA
v_gene: TRBV20-1
j_gene: TRBJ1-4
CDR3nt: TGCAGTGCTAGTCCGAACGGACAGGGACGTAATGAAAAACTGTTTTTT
CDR3aa: CSASPNGQGRNEKLFF

d_gene: NA
abundance: few
v_gene: TRBV29-1
j_gene: TRBJ1-1
CDR3nt: TGCAGCGTTGTGACAGGTGGGGCCACTGAAGCTTTCTTT
CDR3aa: CSVVTGGATEAFF